This T cell receptor beta chain was captured in a study of T cells in Graves' hyperthyroidism and ophthalmopathy. The TCR beta CDR3 regions underwent amplification using RNA transcripts as the source. First-round RT-PCR of the TCR CDR3 relied on the HTBI primer set. TCRdb itself ran the multiplex PCR reads through MiXCR, one entry per CDR3 protein. The table records about 360,000 distinct CDR3 sequences, around 14% of them present only once. The CDR3 consists of 15 residues. J was trimmed by 7 bases and V by 2 bases; bases with no gene match: 4. CDR1 and CDR2 (germline): SGHTA, FQGTGA. This clonotype was detected ten times or more.

The sample comprised blood. The clonotype originates from a woman aged 18-29 years with Graves' hyperthyroidism. This chain joins TRBV7-3 and TRBJ2-1; TRBD2 aligns across 11 bases. In nucleotides, the CDR3 is TGTGCCAGCAGCTTAGTACTAGCGGGGGTGAATGAGCAGTTCTTC. Amino acid sequence: CASSLVLAGVNEQFF.